This entry features one T cell receptor (beta chain) sequence. The target antigen is unknown. The data belong to a study of PD-1 blockade in classical Hodgkin lymphoma. Study-wide points: Newly diagnosed patients reportedly had lower baseline TCR diversity than healthy donors.

Specified time point: cycle 4 day 1 (C4D1), after five to seven weeks of nivolumab. Relapse after autologous stem cell transplantation occurred in every patient, and brentuximab vedotin exposure varied. Germline lookup yields CDR1 MNHEY and CDR2 SVGAGI. The J segment lost 10 bases and the V segment lost 6 bases, leaving 9 bases of the junction unmatched. The CDR3 sequence is 13 residues long. The repertoire was sequenced with immunoSEQ multiplex PCR; TCRdb's copy has only in-frame clones and lacks some. The data show 25,000 to 30,000 clones, about 82% seen once. Sample: peripheral blood mononuclear cells (PBMCs), taken before the fourth cycle of nivolumab. J is TRBJ2-7 and V is TRBV6-5; 10 bases line up with TRBD2. The origin of this receptor is a human donor with classical Hodgkin lymphoma. The chain's CDR3 is CASRPRLAGDQYF. CDR3 DNA: TGTGCCAGCAGGCCGCGGCTAGCGGGAGACCAGTACTTC.